This T cell receptor beta chain appears in the sequencing data of a study of blood T cell repertoires in COVID-19. Repertoires were generated with immunoSEQ multiplex PCR, while TCRdb's copy carries only in-frame clones and drops some. The sample comprises about 68,000 clones, roughly 84% of which are singletons, and roughly 9.2% rests with the top ten. The CDR3 has 12 residues. Germline CDR1 is MDHEN and CDR2 is SYDVKM. Trimming took 3 bases from V and 5 from J, leaving 7 bases between them. This sequence originates from a man between 45 and 60 years old with active COVID-19. The specimen was peripheral blood. J is TRBJ1-1 and V is TRBV28; D uncertain. The CDR3 loop is CASSFGQTEAFF. The CDR3 region has the DNA TGTGCCAGCAGTTTTGGGCAGACTGAAGCTTTCTTT.